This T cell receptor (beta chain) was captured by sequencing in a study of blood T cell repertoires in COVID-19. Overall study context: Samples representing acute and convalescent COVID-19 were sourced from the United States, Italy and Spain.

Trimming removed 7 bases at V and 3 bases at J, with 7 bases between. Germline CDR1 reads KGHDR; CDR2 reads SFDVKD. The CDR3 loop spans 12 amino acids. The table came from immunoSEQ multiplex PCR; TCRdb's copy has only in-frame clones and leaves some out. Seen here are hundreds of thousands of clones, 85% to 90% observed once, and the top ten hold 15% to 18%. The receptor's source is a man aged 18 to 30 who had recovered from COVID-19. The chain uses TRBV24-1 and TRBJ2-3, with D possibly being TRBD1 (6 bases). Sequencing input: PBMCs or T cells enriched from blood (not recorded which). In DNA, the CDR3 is TGTGCCACCAGGGGGGCTACAGATACGCAGTATTTT. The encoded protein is CATRGATDTQYF.